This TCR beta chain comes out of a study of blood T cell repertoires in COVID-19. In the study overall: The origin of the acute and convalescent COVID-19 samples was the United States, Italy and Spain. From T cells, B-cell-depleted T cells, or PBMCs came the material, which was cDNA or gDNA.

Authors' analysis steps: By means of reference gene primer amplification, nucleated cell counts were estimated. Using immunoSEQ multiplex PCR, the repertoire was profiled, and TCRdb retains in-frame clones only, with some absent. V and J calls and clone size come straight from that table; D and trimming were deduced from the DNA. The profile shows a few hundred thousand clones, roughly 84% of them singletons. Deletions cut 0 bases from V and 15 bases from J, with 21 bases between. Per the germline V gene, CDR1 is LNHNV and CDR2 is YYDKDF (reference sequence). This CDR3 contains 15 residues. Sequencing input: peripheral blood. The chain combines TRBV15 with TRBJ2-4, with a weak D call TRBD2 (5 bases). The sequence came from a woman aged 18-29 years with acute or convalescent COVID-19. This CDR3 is CATSREFDTGSPRYF. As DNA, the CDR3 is TGTGCCACCAGCAGAGAGTTTGATACGGGGTCTCCACGGTACTTC.